Reported below is one TCR beta chain. What it recognizes is unknown. These data belong to a study of cytomegalovirus exposure and HLA in healthy donors. Points from the study as a whole: After further analysis at a later stage, 15,000 to 20,000 TCR beta sequences were associated with HLA alleles at 0.05 false discovery rate.

The PCR used 60 Vbeta and 13 Jbeta primers. This table comes from immunoSEQ multiplex PCR, and its TCRdb copy is limited to in-frame clones, with some not included. This sample has 110,000 to 150,000 clones, with over 65% found just once. The CDR3 consists of 15 residues. The ends were cut back, 3 bases at V and 8 bases at J, with 16 bases in the middle. Germline-derived CDR1 and CDR2 are MDHEN and SYDVKM. Sequencing used PBMCs. This receptor was obtained from a woman aged 25-40 years in good health and CMV-seronegative. This chain uses TRBV28 with TRBJ1-4, with D possibly TRBD1 on 5 matching bases. The CDR3 sequence: CASSLKGSGVEKLFF. As DNA, the CDR3 is TGTGCCAGCAGTTTGAAAGGATCGGGGGTGGAAAAACTGTTTTTT.